This is a list of T cell receptor beta chains from one sample in a study of naive and memory T cell subsets. TCRdb re-derived calls from the UMI-ligation and nested PCR reads in MiXCR, one entry per CDR3 protein. The repertoire holds 120,000 or so distinct CDR3 sequences, with 35% to 40% as singletons. The sample taken for sequencing was central memory CD4+ T cells from blood. The origin of the receptors is a human donor in good health. Both conserved end residues are part of each CDR3.

CDR3aa	v_gene	j_gene
CASSLVRTGELFF	TRBV7-8	TRBJ2-2
CASRIGASANTGELFF	TRBV5-1	TRBJ2-2
CASSLLGRTTYNEQFF	TRBV5-1	TRBJ2-1
CASSPWLGDEQYF	TRBV7-9	TRBJ2-7
CASSLVRWYLFF	TRBV7-8	TRBJ2-1
CASSLVGGNTEAFF	TRBV5-1	TRBJ1-1
CATSGARGLAGKRSKADTQYF	TRBV24-1	TRBJ2-3
CASSEQGSQPQHF	TRBV25-1	TRBJ1-5
CASSPAAWETQYF	TRBV7-2	TRBJ2-5
CASRLKAGGNTGELFF	TRBV7-2	TRBJ2-2
CASSLGVVANTGELFF	TRBV11-2	TRBJ2-2
CASRGGSVYEQYF	TRBV10-2	TRBJ2-7
CASSFGGQGRGQPQHF	TRBV28	TRBJ1-5
CAWSARNEQFF	TRBV30	TRBJ2-1
CASSVDIARTDTQYF	TRBV9	TRBJ2-3
CASSLRAGQRGGTEAFF	TRBV7-2	TRBJ1-1
CSASSGDEQYF	TRBV20-1	TRBJ2-7
CASSLGEGYTF	TRBV28	TRBJ1-2
CASSLGGNPDTQYF	TRBV7-9	TRBJ2-3
CASSSRTSARPDTQYF	TRBV27	TRBJ2-3
CAWSWDPLASPLHF	TRBV30	TRBJ1-6
CASSLEILTGNYGYTF	TRBV7-2	TRBJ1-2
CASSLEPGRDSSYEQYF	TRBV11-2	TRBJ2-7
CSARDFLGHHLNEQFF	TRBV20-1	TRBJ2-1
CASSPRPGRRDDEQFF	TRBV7-7	TRBJ2-1
CASSSFSVTGAKNIQYF	TRBV28	TRBJ2-4
CASSMNRGGYTF	TRBV19	TRBJ1-2
CATTGASGNTIYF	TRBV10-3	TRBJ1-3
CSASRDTNTEAFF	TRBV20-1	TRBJ1-1
CAWSPGTAEKLFF	TRBV30	TRBJ1-4
CSARAGGGADTQYF	TRBV20-1	TRBJ2-3
CSARVTASGRAYNEQFF	TRBV20-1	TRBJ2-1
CASSDYTTNTEAFF	TRBV6-1	TRBJ1-1
CSVVSWSGSRETQYF	TRBV29-1	TRBJ2-5
CASSLRTGTRSYEQYF	TRBV14	TRBJ2-7
CASSVSSGTYYNEQFF	TRBV14	TRBJ2-1
CSTPAVSEVNNEQFF	TRBV29-1	TRBJ2-1
CSARDPLRTEHGTQYF	TRBV20-1	TRBJ2-3
CASSDSQGAKNIQYF	TRBV28	TRBJ2-4
CASSLARDIHYEQYF	TRBV7-2	TRBJ2-7
CASSYRLDRNQETQYF	TRBV6-2/TRBV6-3	TRBJ2-5
CASSPPSGKADTQYF	TRBV7-8	TRBJ2-3
CAVGGALNKETQYF	TRBV7-7	TRBJ2-5
CSARAITSGRAAVSYNEQFF	TRBV20-1	TRBJ2-1
CASSPGLAGMREQYF	TRBV27	TRBJ2-7
CASRAAGTPYNEQFF	TRBV11-2	TRBJ2-1
CASSINLGQGYEQYF	TRBV19	TRBJ2-7
CASRAGTGKSTGTDTQYF	TRBV28	TRBJ2-3
CASSLVAGSQDEQYF	TRBV7-8	TRBJ2-7
CASSWLLGDNEQFF	TRBV6-6	TRBJ2-1
CASSYSLAGRSYNEQFF	TRBV6-5	TRBJ2-1
CASSLSGIPLDEQFF	TRBV5-1	TRBJ2-1
CASSSYRGLASTGELFF	TRBV5-8	TRBJ2-2
CASSHPGLEVAFF	TRBV6-5	TRBJ1-1